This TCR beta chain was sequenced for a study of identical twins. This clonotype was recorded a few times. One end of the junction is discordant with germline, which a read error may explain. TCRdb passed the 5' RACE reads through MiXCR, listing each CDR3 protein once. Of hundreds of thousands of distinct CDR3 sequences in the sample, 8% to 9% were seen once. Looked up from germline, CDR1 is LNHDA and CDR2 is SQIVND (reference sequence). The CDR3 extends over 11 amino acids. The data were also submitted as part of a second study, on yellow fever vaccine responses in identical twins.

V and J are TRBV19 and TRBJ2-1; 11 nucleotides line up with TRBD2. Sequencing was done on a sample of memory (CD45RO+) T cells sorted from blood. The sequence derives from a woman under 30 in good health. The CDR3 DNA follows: TGTGCCAGTAATAGCGGGGGGGCCCTGCATTTC. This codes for CASNSGGALHF.